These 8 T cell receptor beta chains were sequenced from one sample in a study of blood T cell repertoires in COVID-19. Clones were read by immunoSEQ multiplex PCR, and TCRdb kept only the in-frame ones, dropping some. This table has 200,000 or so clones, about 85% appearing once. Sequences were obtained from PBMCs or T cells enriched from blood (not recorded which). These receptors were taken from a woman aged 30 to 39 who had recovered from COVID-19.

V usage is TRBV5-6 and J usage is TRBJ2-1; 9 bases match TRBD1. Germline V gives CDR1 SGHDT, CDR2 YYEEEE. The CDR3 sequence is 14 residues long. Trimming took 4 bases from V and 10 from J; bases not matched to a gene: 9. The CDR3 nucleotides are TGTGCCAGCAGCCCGGGACAGGGTTTTGGGGAGCAGTTCTTC. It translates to CASSPGQGFGEQFF.

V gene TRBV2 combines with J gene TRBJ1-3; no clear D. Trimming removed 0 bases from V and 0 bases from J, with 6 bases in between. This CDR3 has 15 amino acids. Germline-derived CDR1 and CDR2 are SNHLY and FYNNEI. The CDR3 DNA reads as TGTGCCAGCAGTGAAGCGAGGGTCTCTGGAAACACCATATATTTT. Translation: CASSEARVSGNTIYF. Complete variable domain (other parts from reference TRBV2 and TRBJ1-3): EPEVTQTPSHQVTQMGQEVILRCVPISNHLYFYWYRQILGQKVEFLVSFYNNEISEKSEIFDDQFSVERPDGSNFTLKIRSTKLEDSAMYFCASSEARVSGNTIYFGEGSWLTVV.

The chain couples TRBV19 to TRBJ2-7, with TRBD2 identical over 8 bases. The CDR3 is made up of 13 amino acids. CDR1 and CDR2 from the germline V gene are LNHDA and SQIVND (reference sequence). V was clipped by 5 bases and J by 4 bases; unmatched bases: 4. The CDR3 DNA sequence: TGTGCCAGTAGTCCGGGGGGGCGGTACGAGCAGTACTTC. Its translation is CASSPGGRYEQYF. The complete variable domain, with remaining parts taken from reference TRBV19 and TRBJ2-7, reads DGGITQSPKYLFRKEGQNVTLSCEQNLNHDAMYWYRQDPGQGLRLIYYSQIVNDFQKGDIAEGYSVSREKKESFPLTVTSAQKNPTAFYLCASSPGGRYEQYFGPGTRLTVT.

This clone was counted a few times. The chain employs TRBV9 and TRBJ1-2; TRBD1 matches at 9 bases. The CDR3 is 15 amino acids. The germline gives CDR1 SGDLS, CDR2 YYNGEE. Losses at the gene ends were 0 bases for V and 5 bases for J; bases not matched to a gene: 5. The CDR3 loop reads CASSVEGTGMYGYTF. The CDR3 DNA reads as TGTGCCAGCAGCGTAGAAGGGACAGGGATGTATGGCTACACCTTC.

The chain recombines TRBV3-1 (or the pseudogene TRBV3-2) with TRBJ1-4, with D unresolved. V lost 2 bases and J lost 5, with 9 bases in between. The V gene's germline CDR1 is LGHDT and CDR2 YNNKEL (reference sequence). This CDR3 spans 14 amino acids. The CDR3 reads CASSQSAGNEKLFF. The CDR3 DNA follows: TGTGCCAGCAGCCAATCGGCGGGGAATGAAAAACTGTTTTTT.

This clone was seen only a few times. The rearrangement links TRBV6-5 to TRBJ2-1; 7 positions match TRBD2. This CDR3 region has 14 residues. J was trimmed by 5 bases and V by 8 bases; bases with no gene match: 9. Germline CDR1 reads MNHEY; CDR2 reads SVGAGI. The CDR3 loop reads CASGSAGNHNEQFF. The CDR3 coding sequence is TGTGCCAGCGGTTCAGCGGGGAATCACAATGAGCAGTTCTTC.

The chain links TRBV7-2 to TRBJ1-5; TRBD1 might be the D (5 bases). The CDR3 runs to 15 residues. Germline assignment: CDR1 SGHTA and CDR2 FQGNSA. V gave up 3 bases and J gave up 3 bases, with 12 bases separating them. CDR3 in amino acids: CASSFSAGINQPQHF. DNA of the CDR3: TGTGCCAGCAGCTTTTCGGCAGGGATCAATCAGCCCCAGCATTTT.

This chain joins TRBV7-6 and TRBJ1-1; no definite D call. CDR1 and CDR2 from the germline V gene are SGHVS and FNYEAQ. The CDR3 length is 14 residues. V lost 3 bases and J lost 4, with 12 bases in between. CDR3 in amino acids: CASSLLPTGTEAFF. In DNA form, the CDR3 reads TGTGCCAGCAGCTTGCTCCCCACGGGCACTGAAGCTTTCTTT.